The clone carrying this TCR beta chain came up a few times. What it binds is unknown. Naive, central memory, regulatory and stem cell-like memory cells within the CD4+ compartment were sorted using CD45RO/CCR7/CD25/CD127/CD95/CD27. TCRB transcripts that were expressed got sequenced, as all of the isolated RNA had been reverse transcribed. About 3.57 million reads, on average, came from each naive, central memory and regulatory T cell sample. The repertoire was sequenced with immunoSEQ multiplex PCR; TCRdb's copy has only in-frame clones and lacks some. The repertoire holds roughly 610,000 clones, with around a sixth as singletons. The sample belongs to a study of beta chain features in type 1 diabetes. Overall study findings and caveats: In these data, an HLA type influence on TCRB rearrangement remained unresolved.

Germline V gene lookup returns CDR1 SEHNR and CDR2 FQNEAQ (reference sequence). The CDR3 has 14 amino acids. Between the trimmed V and J ends, which lost 5 bases and 2 bases, there was a span of 12 bases. What was sequenced was naive CD4+ T cells from blood. The chain links TRBV7-9 to TRBJ2-5; D is uncertain. The origin of this receptor is a man aged 18 to 29 in good health. In DNA, the CDR3 is TGTGCCAGCAGCCCGCAGGTGTTGCAAGAGACCCAGTACTTC. Its protein is CASSPQVLQETQYF.